The rows below give T cell receptor beta chains drawn from one sample of a study of blood T cell repertoires in COVID-19. Sequenced by immunoSEQ multiplex PCR; TCRdb stores in-frame clones only, minus some. Of under 150,000 clones listed, about 79% are singletons. Sequencing was performed on peripheral blood. These receptors came from a woman older than 75 with acute or convalescent COVID-19. CDR3s leave out the opening cysteine and the closing phenylalanine or tryptophan. The order of the fields is CDR3 protein, J gene, V gene.

cdr3_aa: ASSLARGGAGGYEQY
j_call: TRBJ2-7
v_call: TRBV5-1

cdr3_aa: ASSIGQSGNEQF
j_call: TRBJ2-1
v_call: TRBV5-1

cdr3_aa: ASSKTSGGQETQY
j_call: TRBJ2-5
v_call: TRBV7-9

cdr3_aa: ASSRGLARDTDTQY
j_call: TRBJ2-3
v_call: TRBV19

cdr3_aa: ASGKTRTVSNEKLF
j_call: TRBJ1-4
v_call: TRBV7-2

cdr3_aa: ASSLDRGGQPQH
j_call: TRBJ1-5
v_call: TRBV6-5

cdr3_aa: ASTRAGMNTEAF
j_call: TRBJ1-1
v_call: TRBV19

cdr3_aa: ASSLASGLGGQY
j_call: TRBJ2-3
v_call: TRBV5-4

cdr3_aa: ASSSLAEYNEQF
j_call: TRBJ2-1
v_call: TRBV6-5

cdr3_aa: ASSPQGGGGYT
j_call: TRBJ1-2
v_call: TRBV5-1

cdr3_aa: ASSQAGGGAEAF
j_call: TRBJ1-1
v_call: TRBV4-2

cdr3_aa: ATSRGGAGSEGELF
j_call: TRBJ2-2
v_call: TRBV15

cdr3_aa: ASSNGQGMNTEAF
j_call: TRBJ1-1
v_call: TRBV18

cdr3_aa: ASAEGERASYNEQF
j_call: TRBJ2-1
v_call: TRBV5-1

cdr3_aa: ASSLGGTGGRYGYT
j_call: TRBJ1-2
v_call: TRBV7-2

cdr3_aa: ASSLRSGRMGGELF
j_call: TRBJ2-2
v_call: TRBV5-6

cdr3_aa: ASNTGGSNQPQH
j_call: TRBJ1-5
v_call: TRBV19

cdr3_aa: ASSQEGMTEAF
j_call: TRBJ1-1
v_call: TRBV18

cdr3_aa: ASSFGRAEYGYT
j_call: TRBJ1-2
v_call: TRBV5-5

cdr3_aa: ASSQVQGAGSGELF
j_call: TRBJ2-2
v_call: TRBV4-3

cdr3_aa: ASSVVLAGVNEQF
j_call: TRBJ2-1
v_call: TRBV9

cdr3_aa: ASSQSGVYNEQF
j_call: TRBJ2-1
v_call: TRBV4-2

cdr3_aa: ASSLAGTGAYTQY
j_call: TRBJ2-3
v_call: TRBV5-4

cdr3_aa: ASSFWDRSSYNEQF
j_call: TRBJ2-1
v_call: TRBV27

cdr3_aa: ASSLGTSGENEQF
j_call: TRBJ2-1
v_call: TRBV4-3

cdr3_aa: ASSLLSGRNEKLF
j_call: TRBJ1-4
v_call: TRBV7-2

cdr3_aa: ASSADSGGNYGYT
j_call: TRBJ1-2
v_call: TRBV2

cdr3_aa: ASSATENNGYT
j_call: TRBJ1-2
v_call: TRBV19

cdr3_aa: ASGRDSNYGYT
j_call: TRBJ1-2
v_call: TRBV9

cdr3_aa: ASSRPGSGNTIY
j_call: TRBJ1-3
v_call: TRBV5-6

cdr3_aa: ASSLQNTEAF
j_call: TRBJ1-1
v_call: TRBV28

cdr3_aa: ASSATPGRTGTEAF
j_call: TRBJ1-1
v_call: TRBV5-1

cdr3_aa: ASSEPNRDWRRTQY
j_call: TRBJ2-3
v_call: TRBV6-1

cdr3_aa: ASYWTGPPSEQF
j_call: TRBJ2-1
v_call: TRBV28

cdr3_aa: ASSPGWTNEKLF
j_call: TRBJ1-4
v_call: TRBV5-4

cdr3_aa: ASSKRSGGLNYGYT
j_call: TRBJ1-2
v_call: TRBV21-1

cdr3_aa: ASSPSRLAYGDEQF
j_call: TRBJ2-1
v_call: TRBV4-3

cdr3_aa: ASSLNVQGPTVY
j_call: TRBJ2-5
v_call: TRBV7-3

cdr3_aa: ASSSVRSTGELF
j_call: TRBJ2-2
v_call: TRBV7-2

cdr3_aa: ASSQDWRTGDSNYGYT
j_call: TRBJ1-2
v_call: TRBV3-1/TRBV3-2

cdr3_aa: ASSYMRGGSYNEQF
j_call: TRBJ2-1
v_call: TRBV6-2/TRBV6-3

cdr3_aa: ASSQEPGLASTDTQY
j_call: TRBJ2-3
v_call: TRBV4-3